The clone carrying this TCR beta chain turned up a few times. Its specificity is not known. The PCR used 60 Vbeta and 13 Jbeta primers. Some clones are missing from TCRdb's copy, which holds only in-frame ones; the method was immunoSEQ multiplex PCR. Among 50,000 to 75,000 clones listed, less than 85% were seen once. The data were taken from a study of cytomegalovirus exposure and HLA in healthy donors. Broader study findings: The authors enumerated over 150 TCR beta chains as linked to cytomegalovirus. A later analysis reportedly found that, within productive TCRs, an Asian-associated ancestry cluster had fewer N-insertions than the mean observed across the approximately 670 donors. TCR beta sequences reportedly predicted most subjects' HLA-A and HLA-B alleles accurately. Earlier findings revealed that most TCR beta V segments proved productive either about 90% or about 30% of the time.

V was cut by 0 bases and J by 9 bases, with 12 bases left in between. Germline lookup yields CDR1 MNHEY and CDR2 SVGAGI. CDR3 length: 15 amino acids. This clonotype originated in a man aged 25 to 40 in good health and CMV-seropositive. The chain is built from TRBV6-5 and TRBJ1-6; possible D gene TRBD1, 6 bases. Sequenced material: PBMCs. The DNA for the CDR3 is TGTGCCAGCAGTTACTCGCAGGGGAGTAGTTCACCCCTCCACTTT. Protein sequence: CASSYSQGSSSPLHF.